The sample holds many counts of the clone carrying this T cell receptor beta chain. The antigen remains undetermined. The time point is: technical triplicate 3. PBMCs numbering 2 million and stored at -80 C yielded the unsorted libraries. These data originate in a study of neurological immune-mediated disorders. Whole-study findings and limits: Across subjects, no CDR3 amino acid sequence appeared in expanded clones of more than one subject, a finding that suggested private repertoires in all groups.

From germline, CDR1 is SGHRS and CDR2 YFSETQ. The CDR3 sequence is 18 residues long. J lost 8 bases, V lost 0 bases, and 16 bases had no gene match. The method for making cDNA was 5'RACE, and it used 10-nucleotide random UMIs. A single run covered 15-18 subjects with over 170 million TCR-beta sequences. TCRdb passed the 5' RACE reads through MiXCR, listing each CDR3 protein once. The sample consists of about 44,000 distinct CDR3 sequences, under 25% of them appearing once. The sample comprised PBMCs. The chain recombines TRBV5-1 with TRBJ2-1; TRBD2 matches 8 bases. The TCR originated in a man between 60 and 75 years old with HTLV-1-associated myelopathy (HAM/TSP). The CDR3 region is CASSLGGLAGGTRDEQFF. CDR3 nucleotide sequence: TGCGCCAGCAGCTTGGGAGGGCTGGCGGGAGGTACAAGGGATGAGCAGTTCTTC.